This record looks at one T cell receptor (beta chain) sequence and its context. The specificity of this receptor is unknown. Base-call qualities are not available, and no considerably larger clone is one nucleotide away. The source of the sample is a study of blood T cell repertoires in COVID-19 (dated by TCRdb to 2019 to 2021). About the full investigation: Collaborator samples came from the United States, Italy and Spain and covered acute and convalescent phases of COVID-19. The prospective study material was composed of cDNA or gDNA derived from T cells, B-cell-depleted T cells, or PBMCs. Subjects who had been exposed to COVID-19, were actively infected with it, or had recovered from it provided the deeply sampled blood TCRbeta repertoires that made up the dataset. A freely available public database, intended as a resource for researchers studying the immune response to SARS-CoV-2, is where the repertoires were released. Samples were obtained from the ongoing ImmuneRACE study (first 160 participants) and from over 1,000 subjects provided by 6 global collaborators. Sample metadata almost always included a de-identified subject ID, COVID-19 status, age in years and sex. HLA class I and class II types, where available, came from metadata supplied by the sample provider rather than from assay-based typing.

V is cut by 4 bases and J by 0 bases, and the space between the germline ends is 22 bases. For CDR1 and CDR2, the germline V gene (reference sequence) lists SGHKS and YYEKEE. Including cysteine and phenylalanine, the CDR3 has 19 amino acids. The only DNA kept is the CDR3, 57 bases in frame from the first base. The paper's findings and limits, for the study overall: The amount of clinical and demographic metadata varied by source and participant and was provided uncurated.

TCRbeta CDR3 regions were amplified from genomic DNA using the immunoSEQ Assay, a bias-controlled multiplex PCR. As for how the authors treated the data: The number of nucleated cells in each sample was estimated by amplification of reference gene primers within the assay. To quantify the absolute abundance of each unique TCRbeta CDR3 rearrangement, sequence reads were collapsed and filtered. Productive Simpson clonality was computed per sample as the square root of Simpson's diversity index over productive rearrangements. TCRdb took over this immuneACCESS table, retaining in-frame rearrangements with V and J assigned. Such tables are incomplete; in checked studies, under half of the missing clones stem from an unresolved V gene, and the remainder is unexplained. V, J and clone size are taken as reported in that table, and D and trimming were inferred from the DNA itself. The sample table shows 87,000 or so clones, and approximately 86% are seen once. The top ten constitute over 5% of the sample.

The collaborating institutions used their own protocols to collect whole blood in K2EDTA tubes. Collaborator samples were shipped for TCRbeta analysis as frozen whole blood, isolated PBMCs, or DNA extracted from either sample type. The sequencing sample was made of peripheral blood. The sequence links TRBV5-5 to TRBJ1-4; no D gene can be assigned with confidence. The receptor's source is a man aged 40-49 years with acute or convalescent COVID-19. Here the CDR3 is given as CASSHSHLREGTTNEKLFF. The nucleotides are TGTGCCAGCAGCCATAGCCACCTTCGGGAGGGCACAACTAATGAAAAACTGTTTTTT.